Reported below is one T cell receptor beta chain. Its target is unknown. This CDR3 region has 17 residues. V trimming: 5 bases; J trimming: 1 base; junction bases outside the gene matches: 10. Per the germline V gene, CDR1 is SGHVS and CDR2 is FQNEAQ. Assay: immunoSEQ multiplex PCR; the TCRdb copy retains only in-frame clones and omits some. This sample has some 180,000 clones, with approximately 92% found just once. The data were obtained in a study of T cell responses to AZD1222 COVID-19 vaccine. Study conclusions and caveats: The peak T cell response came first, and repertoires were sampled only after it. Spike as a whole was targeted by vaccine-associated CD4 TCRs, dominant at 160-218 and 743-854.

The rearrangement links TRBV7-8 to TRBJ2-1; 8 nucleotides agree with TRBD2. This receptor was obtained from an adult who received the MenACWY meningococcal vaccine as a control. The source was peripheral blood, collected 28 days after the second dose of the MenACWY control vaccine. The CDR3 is CASSLMRLALSYNEQFF. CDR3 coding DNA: TGTGCCAGCAGCCTTATGCGACTAGCGCTATCCTACAATGAGCAGTTCTTC.